A selection of T cell receptor beta chains follows, all from one sample in a study of cytomegalovirus exposure and HLA in healthy donors. Some clones are missing from TCRdb's copy, which holds only in-frame ones; the method was immunoSEQ multiplex PCR. Of about 250,000 clones listed, about 77% are singletons. The source material was PBMCs. These receptors all come from a boy younger than 18 in good health and CMV-seronegative. CDR3s include the opening cysteine and the closing phenylalanine or tryptophan. D genes are given only for firm matches. Rows give clone size only sometimes, using once, few, many, or a class for an expanded clone.

-	-	TRBV2	TRBJ2-5	TGTGCCAGCACCCAGGGCGGCAGTCAAGAGACCCAGTACTTC	CASTQGGSQETQYF
-	-	TRBV7-3	TRBJ1-2	TGTGCCAGCAGCTTAACGGGGGGAAACTATGGCTACACCTTC	CASSLTGGNYGYTF
TRBD1	-	TRBV19	TRBJ1-2	TGTGCCAGTAGGGGTGGGACAGGGGGGTCCTATGGCTACACCTTC	CASRGGTGGSYGYTF
-	-	TRBV11-3	TRBJ2-2	TGTGCCAGCAGACCGGGCACCGGGGAGCTGTTTTTT	CASRPGTGELFF
-	once	TRBV28	TRBJ2-7	TGTGCCAGCAATAAAAGGGGGGGGCGCGAGCAGTACTTC	CASNKRGGREQYF
-	-	TRBV11-3	TRBJ2-5	TGTGCCAGCAGCCCCCGGGCACTAGGAGAGACCCAGTACTTC	CASSPRALGETQYF
-	-	TRBV7-8	TRBJ1-3	TGTGCCAGCAGCTTAAGGGGAATAGCATCTGGAAACACCATATATTTT	CASSLRGIASGNTIYF
TRBD1	-	TRBV5-1	TRBJ2-7	TGCGCCAGCGACCCTGGGACAGGGGAGGCCTACGAGCAGTACTTC	CASDPGTGEAYEQYF
-	-	TRBV19	TRBJ2-7	TGTGCCAGTAGTATTGGGGCGGATACCTACGAGCAGTACTTC	CASSIGADTYEQYF
-	-	TRBV6-6	TRBJ1-1	TGTGCCAGCAGTTCTCTACAGGGATCGAACACTGAAGCTTTCTTT	CASSSLQGSNTEAFF
-	once	TRBV2	TRBJ1-3	TGTGCCAGCAGTGGGGGGGACGCCAGGGCCATCTCTGGAAACACCATATATTTT	CASSGGDARAISGNTIYF
-	-	TRBV30	TRBJ1-3	TGTGCTTGGACTCAGACACGTGGAAACACCATATATTTT	CAWTQTRGNTIYF
TRBD1	once	TRBV30	TRBJ2-7	TGTGCCTGGAGTGTTTCAGGGGGTTTCGAGCAGTACTTC	CAWSVSGGFEQYF
TRBD1	-	TRBV6-1	TRBJ2-2	TGTGCCAGCAGTGTTGAGACAGGGGGTGATTTCGAGCTGTTTTTT	CASSVETGGDFELFF
-	-	TRBV5-1	TRBJ2-3	TGCGCCAGCAGCTTGGCCCTCGGAGGGGCAATCACAGATACGCAGTATTTT	CASSLALGGAITDTQYF
TRBD2	-	TRBV11-2	TRBJ2-3	TGTGCCAGCAGCCTGGGAGGGCAAGGCACAGATACGCAGTATTTT	CASSLGGQGTDTQYF
-	-	TRBV18	TRBJ2-6	TGTGCCAGCTCACCGCGCGGGGCCAACGTCCTGACTTTC	CASSPRGANVLTF
TRBD1	-	TRBV28	TRBJ2-7	TGTGCCAGTCTCCCTACCCCGGGACAGGGGAAGGGAAGATACGAGCAGTACTTC	CASLPTPGQGKGRYEQYF
TRBD1	-	TRBV7-3	TRBJ1-2	TGTGCCAGCAGCTTACAACCGGGACAGGGGTATGGCTACACCTTC	CASSLQPGQGYGYTF
-	once	TRBV6-5	TRBJ2-5	TGTGCCAGCAGTTACTTCGGGGGAGCGGAGACCCAGTACTTC	CASSYFGGAETQYF
-	-	TRBV6-1	TRBJ1-1	TGTGCCAGCAGTGAACGCGGAGATCTAAACACTGAAGCTTTCTTT	CASSERGDLNTEAFF
-	-	TRBV10-2	TRBJ2-7	TGCGCCAGCAGTCGTACTAGCCACGAGCAGTACTTC	CASSRTSHEQYF
-	-	TRBV2	TRBJ2-7	TGTGCCAGCAGTTTTAACGACAGATTCTACGAGCAGTACTTC	CASSFNDRFYEQYF
-	-	TRBV7-9	TRBJ1-3	TGTGCCAGCAGCTTAGAGAGTTGGGGCAGCTCTGGAAACACCATATATTTT	CASSLESWGSSGNTIYF
TRBD1	-	TRBV6-5	TRBJ2-1	TGTGCCAGCAGGAATACGGGACAGGGTGGGAGGCAGTTCTTC	CASRNTGQGGRQFF
-	once	TRBV11-2	TRBJ2-1	TGTGCCAGCAGCCTTAGCCCCTTTGGTGGCTCCTACAATGAGCAGTTCTTC	CASSLSPFGGSYNEQFF
-	-	TRBV11-2	TRBJ1-1	TGTGCCAGCAGCTTAGCGGCGGCGGGTACTGAAGCTTTCTTT	CASSLAAAGTEAFF
-	-	TRBV9	TRBJ2-2	TGTGCCAGCAGCGCGAGGGGCCAGGGGACGGGCGGGGAGCTGTTTTTT	CASSARGQGTGGELFF
-	-	TRBV11-3	TRBJ1-1	TGTGCCAGCAGCTTAGCGGGGGAGAACACTGAGGCTTTCTTT	CASSLAGENTEAFF
TRBD1	-	TRBV25-1	TRBJ2-5	TGTGCCAGCTCAGAAGACCGGACAGGGAAACAGACCCAGTACTTC	CASSEDRTGKQTQYF
-	-	TRBV1	TRBJ1-6	TGCACCAGCAGCCAAGGGAGACAGCTAAACATGGTTTCCCTCCACTTT	CTSSQGRQLNMVSLHF
-	once	TRBV12-2	TRBJ2-7	TGTGCAAGTCGCTTAAATGGACTAGCGGGGGCATTGGGGGAGCAGTACTTC	CASRLNGLAGALGEQYF
-	-	TRBV6-1	TRBJ1-5	TGTGCCAGCAGTGGACCTCTCCGAGGTTTAAATCAGCCCCAGCATTTT	CASSGPLRGLNQPQHF
TRBD2	few	TRBV11-2	TRBJ2-1	TGTGCCAGCAGCTTAGCCCTGGGACTAGCGGGATACTACAATGAGCAGTTCTTC	CASSLALGLAGYYNEQFF
-	once	TRBV2	TRBJ2-5	TGTGCCAGCAGGAGGGCTCAAGAGACCCAGTACTTC	CASRRAQETQYF
-	-	TRBV5-8	TRBJ1-1	TGTGCCAGCAGCCAGACTCTCACACTCACCAGGGACACTGAAGCTTTCTTT	CASSQTLTLTRDTEAFF
TRBD2	-	TRBV7-2	TRBJ2-5	TGTGCCAGCACCCCAGGTCTAGCGGGGGGATCAGAGACCCAGTACTTC	CASTPGLAGGSETQYF
TRBD2	-	TRBV11-3	TRBJ2-7	TGTGCCAGCAGCTTAGGACTAGCGGGAGGGCTCGAGCAGTACTTC	CASSLGLAGGLEQYF
-	-	TRBV7-9	TRBJ2-7	TGTGCCAGCAGCTTAGCGCTACAGGGCCTCCAGTACTTC	CASSLALQGLQYF
-	-	TRBV25-1	TRBJ1-1	TGTGCCAGCAGTGAGGCGGGGGGGAGCACTGAAGCTTTCTTT	CASSEAGGSTEAFF
-	-	TRBV5-1	TRBJ1-1	TGCGCCAGCAGCTTGGCAATCAGGAACACTGAAGCTTTCTTT	CASSLAIRNTEAFF
-	-	TRBV27	TRBJ2-2	TGTGCCAGCAGTGTCGCCGGGGAGCTGTTTTTT	CASSVAGELFF
-	-	TRBV11-3	TRBJ1-4	TGTGCCAGCAGCTTAGAGGCAGTCGGGGGTGAAAAACTGTTTTTT	CASSLEAVGGEKLFF
-	-	TRBV7-8	TRBJ1-4	TGTGCCAGCAGCTTACGGGCAACTAATGAAAAACTGTTTTTT	CASSLRATNEKLFF
-	-	TRBV19	TRBJ1-1	TGTGCCAGTAGTATAGGGCGACACCCCCTGAACACTGAAGCTTTCTTT	CASSIGRHPLNTEAFF
-	once	TRBV2	TRBJ2-2	TGTGCCAGCAGTGAAGACAGGACGAACACCGGGGAGCTGTTTTTT	CASSEDRTNTGELFF
-	-	TRBV2	TRBJ2-5	TGTGCCAGCAGTGAAATTGCCGCCCAGGCCCAGTACTTC	CASSEIAAQAQYF
TRBD2	few	TRBV30	TRBJ2-7	TGTGCCTGGAGGCCTGGGGGGGGTATACCGCCCTACGAGCAGTACTTC	CAWRPGGGIPPYEQYF
TRBD1	-	TRBV19	TRBJ1-2	TGTGCCAGTAGTATACTGGCAGGGGGCGCATACGGCTACACCTTC	CASSILAGGAYGYTF